This note documents a single T cell receptor (beta chain) sequence. No antigen is known for it. These data belong to a study of PD-L1 blockade in urothelial cancer. Study-wide context: Blood samples had a median of 141,255 T cells, some 83,000 unique TCRs, and clonality 0.08 to 0.085.

Each PCR contained spiked-in synthetic TCR analog templates. Method: immunoSEQ multiplex PCR; TCRdb's copy keeps in-frame clones and lacks some. The sample records around 100,000 clones, approximately 85% being singletons. V shed 0 bases and J shed 12 bases, with 10 bases lying between them. CDR1 and CDR2 (germline): SGHTS, YDEGEE. CDR3 length: 11 amino acids. Study-level points and caveats: Durable-benefit patients had greater expansion of tumor-associated blood clones at 3 weeks. Lower than median blood TCR clonality before treatment predicted better survival.

V gene TRBV5-8 combines with J gene TRBJ2-7; possibly TRBD1 for D (5 bases). The source is a man aged 50-59 years with urothelial cancer. This specimen consisted of PBMCs, obtained around atezolizumab (anti-PD-L1) treatment. In nucleotides, the CDR3 is TGTGCCAGCAGCTTGGCCAGGGTCGCGTACTTC. This sequence encodes CASSLARVAYF.